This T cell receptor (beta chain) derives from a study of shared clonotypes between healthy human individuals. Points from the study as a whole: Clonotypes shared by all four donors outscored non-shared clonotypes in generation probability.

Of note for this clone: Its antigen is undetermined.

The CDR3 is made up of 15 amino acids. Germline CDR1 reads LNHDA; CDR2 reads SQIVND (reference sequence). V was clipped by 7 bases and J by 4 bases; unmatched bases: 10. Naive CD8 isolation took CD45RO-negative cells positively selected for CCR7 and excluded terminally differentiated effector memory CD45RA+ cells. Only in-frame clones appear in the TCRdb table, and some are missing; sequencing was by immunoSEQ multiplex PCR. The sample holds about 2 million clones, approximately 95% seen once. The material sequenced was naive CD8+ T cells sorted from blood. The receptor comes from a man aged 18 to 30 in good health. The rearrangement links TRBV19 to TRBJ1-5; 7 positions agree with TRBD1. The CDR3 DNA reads TGTGCCAGTACCCCGTGGACAGGTCTGAATCAGCCCCAGCATTTT. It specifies CASTPWTGLNQPQHF. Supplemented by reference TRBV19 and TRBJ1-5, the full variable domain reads DGGITQSPKYLFRKEGQNVTLSCEQNLNHDAMYWYRQDPGQGLRLIYYSQIVNDFQKGDIAEGYSVSREKKESFPLTVTSAQKNPTAFYLCASTPWTGLNQPQHFGDGTRLSIL.